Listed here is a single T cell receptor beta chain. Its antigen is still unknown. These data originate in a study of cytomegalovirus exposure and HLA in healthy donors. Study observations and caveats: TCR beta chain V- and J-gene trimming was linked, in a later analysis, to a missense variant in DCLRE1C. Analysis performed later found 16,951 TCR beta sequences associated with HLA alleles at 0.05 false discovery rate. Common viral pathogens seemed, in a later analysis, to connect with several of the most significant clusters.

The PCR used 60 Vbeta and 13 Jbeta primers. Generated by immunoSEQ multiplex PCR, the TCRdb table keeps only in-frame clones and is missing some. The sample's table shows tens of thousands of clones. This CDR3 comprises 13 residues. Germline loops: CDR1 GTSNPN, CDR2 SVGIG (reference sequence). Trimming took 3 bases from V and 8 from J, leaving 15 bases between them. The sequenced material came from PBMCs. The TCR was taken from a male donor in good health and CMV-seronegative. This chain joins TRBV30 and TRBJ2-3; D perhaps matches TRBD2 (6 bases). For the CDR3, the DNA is TGTGCCTGGAGGCAAAATAGCGGAACTACGCAGTATTTT. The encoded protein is CAWRQNSGTTQYF.